The 27 T cell receptor beta chains below all came from one sample that was sequenced in a study of cytomegalovirus exposure and HLA in healthy donors (dated by TCRdb to the late 2010s). Receptor libraries were prepared by the immunoSEQ multiplex PCR assay. A mixture of 60 forward primers for TCR Vbeta segments and 13 reverse primers for TCR Jbeta segments was used in the multiplex PCR. TCRdb obtained this table from immuneACCESS and retained in-frame rearrangements with V and J assigned. These tables miss some clones; where compared with another copy, unresolved V genes account for less than half of the shortfall, and the remainder is unexplained. In this sample the table shows about 110,000 clones, around 85% of which occur a single time. Of the sample, 1.5% to 2% falls within the top ten clones. The sample taken for sequencing was PBMCs. These receptors all come from a middle-aged man in good health and CMV-seronegative.

This chain joins TRBV5-4 and TRBJ1-1, with TRBD1 matching 7 bases. Germline V CDR1 and CDR2: SGHNT, YYREEE (reference sequence). The CDR3 is 15 residues long. V lost 3 bases and J lost 1; bases outside the gene matches: 6. The CDR3 DNA reads as TGTGCCAGCAGCTCGGGGGGGACAGCGAACACTGAAGCTTTCTTT. Translating gives CASSSGGTANTEAFF.

The V gene is TRBV6-5, the J gene TRBJ1-1, with D unclear. The CDR3 is made up of 15 amino acids. V was shortened by 6 bases and J by 0 bases, with 14 bases between the two germline ends. The germline gives CDR1 MNHEY, CDR2 SVGAGI. The CDR3 DNA reads TGTGCCAGCAGCCGGTATCAGGAATTGAACACTGAAGCTTTCTTT. Amino acids: CASSRYQELNTEAFF.

This rearrangement joins TRBV5-4 to TRBJ1-2, with D tentatively TRBD1 (5 bases). The V end lost 2 bases, the J end lost 6 bases, and 8 bases lay between the germline ends. The CDR3 consists of 12 residues. Germline values: CDR1 SGHNT, CDR2 YYREEE (reference sequence). CDR3 protein: CASSFETDGYTF. The DNA of the CDR3 is TGTGCCAGCAGCTTTGAGACAGATGGCTACACCTTC.

The V and J genes are TRBV14 and TRBJ1-6; the D gene is possibly TRBD1 (5 bases). Germline values: CDR1 SGHDN, CDR2 FVKESK. The CDR3 loop spans 16 amino acids. The V end was cut by 0 bases, the J end by 10 bases, with 16 bases between. CDR3 nucleotides: TGTGCCAGCAGCCAAGATCTCCCCAGGGTTGGGTCACCCCTCCACTTT. Amino acid sequence: CASSQDLPRVGSPLHF.

The genes are TRBV5-1 and TRBJ1-2; 7 nucleotides line up with TRBD1. This CDR3 is 14 amino acids long. Germline V CDR1 and CDR2: SGHRS, YFSETQ. The V segment lost 8 bases and the J segment 2 bases; nucleotides outside the gene matches: 9. The CDR3 DNA is TGCGCCAGAGGGACAGACAGAGCGAACTATGGCTACACCTTC. Amino acids: CARGTDRANYGYTF.

The chain combines TRBV30 with TRBJ2-2; D unresolved. Germline values: CDR1 GTSNPN, CDR2 SVGIG (reference sequence). CDR3 length equals 12 residues. Trimming shortened V by 7 bases and J by 1 base, and 7 bases separated the two germline ends. The CDR3 nucleotides read TGTGCCTCCAGATTGAACACCGGGGAGCTGTTTTTT. Protein: CASRLNTGELFF.

This rearrangement joins TRBV4-2 to TRBJ1-6, with a weak D call TRBD1 (5 bases). The CDR3 consists of 13 residues. Per germline, CDR1 LGHNA and CDR2 YNFKEQ. The V gene lost 1 base and the J gene lost 13 bases, with 11 bases spanning the gap. CDR3 DNA: TGTGCCAGCAGCCAAGGACAGTTTAGCCCCCTCCACTTT. Its protein is CASSQGQFSPLHF.

The chain links TRBV19 to TRBJ1-5; D remains unclear. This CDR3 spans 12 amino acids. The V end lost 2 bases, the J end lost 5 bases, and 4 bases lay between the germline ends. Germline-derived CDR1 and CDR2 are LNHDA and SQIVND (reference sequence). The CDR3 DNA reads as TGTGCCAGTAGTATAATCGATCAGCCCCAGCATTTT. Translating it yields CASSIIDQPQHF. Complete variable domain (other parts from reference TRBV19 and TRBJ1-5): DGGITQSPKYLFRKEGQNVTLSCEQNLNHDAMYWYRQDPGQGLRLIYYSQIVNDFQKGDIAEGYSVSREKKESFPLTVTSAQKNPTAFYLCASSIIDQPQHFGDGTRLSIL.

This chain links TRBV28 with TRBJ1-1; D ambiguous. This CDR3 region has 11 residues. Germline CDR1 reads MDHEN; CDR2 reads SYDVKM. Trimming took 2 bases from V and 10 from J, leaving 8 bases between them. The CDR3 nucleotides read TGTGCCAGCAGTTTAGCGGGGAGAGCTTTCTTT. It yields the protein CASSLAGRAFF. The full variable domain, with the rest looked up from reference TRBV28 and TRBJ1-1, is DVKVTQSSRYLVKRTGEKVFLECVQDMDHENMFWYRQDPGLGLRLIYFSYDVKMKEKGDIPEGYSVSREKKERFSLILESASTNQTSMYLCASSLAGRAFFGQGTRLTVV.

The CDR3 DNA follows: TGTGCCAGCAGCCAACAGGGCCTAAGCTCCTACAATGAGCAGTTCTTC. This sequence encodes CASSQQGLSSYNEQFF. The chain links TRBV7-9 to TRBJ2-1; possibly TRBD1 for D (6 bases). This CDR3 has 16 residues. Looked up from germline, CDR1 is SEHNR and CDR2 is FQNEAQ (reference sequence). The V gene lost 5 bases and the J gene lost 0 bases, with 14 bases spanning the gap.

The J gene is TRBJ2-3, the V gene TRBV7-2, with 7 bases lining up with TRBD1. The CDR3 contains 14 residues. Per the germline V gene, CDR1 is SGHTA and CDR2 is FQGNSA. V trimming: 5 bases; J trimming: 2 bases; junction bases outside the gene matches: 4. CDR3 nucleotide sequence: TGTGCCAGCAGCCTGACAGGGACCACAGATACGCAGTATTTT. Its translation: CASSLTGTTDTQYF.

The V and J genes are TRBV4-3 and TRBJ2-7; TRBD2 aligns across 7 bases. The ends lost 0 bases at V and 6 bases at J; junction bases unmatched: 2. In germline, CDR1 is LGHNA, CDR2 YSLEER. The CDR3 sequence is 13 residues long. CDR3 region: CASSQDGGVEQYF. The CDR3 DNA sequence: TGCGCCAGCAGCCAAGATGGGGGGGTCGAGCAGTACTTC.

The V and J genes are TRBV4-1 and TRBJ2-2; D remains unclear. Germline loops: CDR1 MGHRA, CDR2 YSYEKL. V was pared by 6 bases and J by 0 bases, with 11 bases between. This CDR3 contains 15 residues. CDR3 DNA: TGCGCCAGCAGTCGGTCGACTTCGAACACCGGGGAGCTGTTTTTT. Translation gives CASSRSTSNTGELFF.

The rearrangement joins TRBV7-2 to TRBJ2-5; D might be TRBD2 (6 bases). The germline CDR1 and CDR2 sequences are SGHTA and FQGNSA. This CDR3 is built from 15 residues. V was cut by 5 bases and J by 2 bases, with 15 bases left in between. The CDR3 spells CASSAQTRRQETQYF. The CDR3 bases are TGTGCCAGCAGCGCTCAGACTAGACGTCAAGAGACCCAGTACTTC.

The chain employs TRBV7-8 and TRBJ2-1; D is uncertain. Germline values: CDR1 SGHVS, CDR2 FQNEAQ. V was clipped by 1 base and J by 0 bases, with 7 bases between them. This CDR3 spans 15 amino acids. The CDR3 nucleotides are TGTGCCAGCAGCTTAGACCTGAGCTCCTACAATGAGCAGTTCTTC. This sequence encodes CASSLDLSSYNEQFF.

This clone was recorded a few times. J is TRBJ2-5 and V is TRBV15, with TRBD2 matching 8 bases. With V trimmed by 1 base and J by 6 bases, 7 bases remained unmatched. Looked up from germline, CDR1 is LNHNV and CDR2 is YYDKDF (reference sequence). The CDR3 is 15 residues long. CDR3 in DNA: TGTGCCACCAGCAGAGGTGTAGCGGGGCTACAGACCCAGTACTTC. Protein product: CATSRGVAGLQTQYF.

This clone was detected a few times. The chain is built from TRBV5-1 and TRBJ1-1; possible D gene TRBD1, 5 bases. The V end lost 0 bases, the J end lost 0 bases, and 18 bases lay between the germline ends. The CDR3 extends over 18 amino acids. Germline V gene sequence: CDR1 SGHRS, CDR2 YFSETQ. CDR3 loop: CASSLELSPGLLNTEAFF. DNA of the CDR3: TGCGCCAGCAGCTTGGAACTTAGTCCGGGACTATTGAACACTGAAGCTTTCTTT.

The V call is TRBV5-1, the J call TRBJ2-1, with 10 bases aligning to TRBD2. The J segment lost 7 bases and the V segment lost 4 bases, leaving 5 bases of the junction unmatched. The CDR3 has 14 residues. CDR1 and CDR2 (germline): SGHRS, YFSETQ. DNA of the CDR3: TGCGCCAGCAGCCAATTAGCGGGGGGAAATGAGCAGTTCTTC. Protein sequence: CASSQLAGGNEQFF.

The chain carries TRBV5-4 and TRBJ2-7, with TRBD2 identical over 7 bases. Trimming removed 4 bases from V and 2 bases from J; junction bases left unmatched: 3. The germline gives CDR1 SGHNT, CDR2 YYREEE (reference sequence). The CDR3 sequence is 13 residues long. For the CDR3, the DNA is TGTGCCAGCAGCCCTGGGACTACCTACGAGCAGTACTTC. Translating gives CASSPGTTYEQYF.

The chain links TRBV9 to TRBJ1-1; tentative D call: TRBD1 (6 bases). Germline CDR1 and CDR2: SGDLS and YYNGEE. V dropped 0 bases and J dropped 5 bases, with 11 bases sitting between them. CDR3 size: 14 residues. The CDR3 spells CASSVGGGKTEAFF. The CDR3 DNA follows: TGTGCCAGCAGCGTAGGGGGGGGCAAGACTGAAGCTTTCTTT.

Details on this clone: This CDR3 is also generated by other DNA sequences in the sample. The V call is TRBV30, the J call TRBJ2-3, with D unclear. V shed 0 bases and J shed 6 bases, with 4 bases lying between them. Germline V gene data show CDR1 as GTSNPN and CDR2 as SVGIG (reference sequence). CDR3 length equals 11 residues. The CDR3 DNA reads as TGTGCCTGGAGTGTTCTTGATACGCAGTATTTT. It is translated as CAWSVLDTQYF.

The rearrangement joins TRBV5-1 to TRBJ1-2; D perhaps matches TRBD1 (5 bases). V was cut by 10 bases and J by 4 bases, with 23 bases left in between. CDR3 length: 15 residues. The germline gives CDR1 SGHRS, CDR2 YFSETQ. The CDR3 spells CASTRAAGGSYGYTF. DNA of the CDR3: TGCGCCTCCACCCGGGCGGCCGGGGGTAGCTATGGCTACACCTTC.

In its sample, this clone was seen once. V and J are TRBV29-1 and TRBJ1-1; 9 positions match TRBD1. The CDR3 consists of 15 residues. Germline trimming cut 5 bases from V and 0 bases from J; bases unmatched to any gene: 7. Germline CDR1 reads SQVTM; CDR2 reads ANQGSEA. Here the CDR3 reads CSVRQGVMLNTEAFF. DNA for the CDR3: TGCAGCGTTAGACAGGGGGTAATGTTGAACACTGAAGCTTTCTTT.

The chain is built from TRBV6-5 and TRBJ1-6, with D possibly being TRBD1 (5 bases). The CDR3 has 16 residues. V was clipped by 2 bases and J by 5 bases, with 13 bases between them. The germline V gene has CDR1 MNHEY and CDR2 SVGAGI. CDR3 sequence (DNA): TGTGCCAGCAGTTACATGCAGGGCCCCAATAATTCACCCCTCCACTTT. Its protein product is CASSYMQGPNNSPLHF.

This sequence joins TRBV4-3 and TRBJ2-3, with 7 positions matching TRBD2. Germline CDR1 LGHNA, CDR2 YSLEER. The J segment lost 3 bases and the V segment lost 1 base, leaving 1 base of the junction unmatched. CDR3 length equals 14 residues. In DNA, the CDR3 is TGCGCCAGCAGCCAAGCGGGGGGTACAGATACGCAGTATTTT. It translates to CASSQAGGTDTQYF.

This chain connects TRBV5-4 to TRBJ1-4; possible D gene TRBD1, 6 bases. V lost 2 bases and J lost 0, with 11 bases in between. Germline V gives CDR1 SGHNT, CDR2 YYREEE (reference sequence). This CDR3 is built from 16 residues. The CDR3 spells CASSLGGSATNEKLFF. The DNA of the CDR3 is TGTGCCAGCAGCTTAGGGGGATCAGCAACTAATGAAAAACTGTTTTTT.

The V and J genes are TRBV29-1 and TRBJ2-1, with TRBD2 matching over 11 bases. CDR3 length: 14 residues. With 6 bases clipped from V and 9 bases from J, the junction kept 10 bases outside the gene matches. Germline V gives CDR1 SQVTM, CDR2 ANQGSEA. The CDR3 sequence: CSVSIAGGPVEQFF. The CDR3 nucleotides are TGCAGCGTGAGCATAGCGGGGGGGCCTGTTGAGCAGTTCTTC.